A selection of T cell receptor beta chains follows, all from one sample in a study of T cell responses to AZD1222 COVID-19 vaccine. Assay: immunoSEQ multiplex PCR; the TCRdb copy retains only in-frame clones and omits some. The sample includes 150,000 to 200,000 clones, around nine tenths of them seen just once. Specimen: peripheral blood, collected on day 0 of AZD1222 vaccination. The source of these receptors is an adult in good health. Each CDR3 is given with its conserved first and last residue. A D gene is named only where the DNA matches it firmly. Some rows have no size entry. The others give once, few or many, or a class for an expanded clone.

j_call v_call clone_size d_call cdr3_nt cdr3_aa
TRBJ2-7 TRBV5-1 NA NA TGCGCCAGCAGCTTGGTACGGGGCAGGACTTCCTACGAGCAGTACTTC CASSLVRGRTSYEQYF
TRBJ1-4 TRBV3-1/TRBV3-2 NA TRBD1 TGTGCCAGCAGCCAAGATGGACAGGGCCATGAAAAACTGTTTTTT CASSQDGQGHEKLFF
TRBJ2-7 TRBV19 NA NA TGTGCCAGTAGTATCTCGATGGGGGACACCTACTCCTACGAGCAGTACTTC CASSISMGDTYSYEQYF
TRBJ2-6 TRBV5-5 NA NA TGTGCCAGCCGTAATTCGGGGGCCAACGTCCTGACTTTC CASRNSGANVLTF
TRBJ2-7 TRBV6-5 NA TRBD1 TGTGCCAGCTCCTTGAGGGGACAGGGAGCTTACGAGCAGTACTTC CASSLRGQGAYEQYF
TRBJ1-5 TRBV9 NA NA TGTGCCAGCAGCGCATCCAGCAATCAGCCCCAGCATTTT CASSASSNQPQHF
TRBJ1-5 TRBV12-3/TRBV12-4 NA NA TGTGCCAGCAGACAGGGTTTGGAGCCCCAGCATTTT CASRQGLEPQHF
TRBJ1-2 TRBV7-8 NA NA TGTGCCAGCAGCCCTGGCGGGGGAGGAGGAGGCTACACCTTC CASSPGGGGGGYTF
TRBJ2-7 TRBV5-5 NA NA TGTGCCAGCAGGGGCTCTGCGGTCTACGAGCAGTACTTC CASRGSAVYEQYF
TRBJ1-4 TRBV7-2 NA NA TGTGCCAGCAGCTTAGCAGCAGGGAAGAGGGCTAATGAAAAACTGTTTTTT CASSLAAGKRANEKLFF
TRBJ2-5 TRBV2 NA NA TGTGCCAGATCCCTCCAAGAGACCCAGTACTTC CARSLQETQYF
TRBJ2-5 TRBV7-8 NA NA TGTGCCAGCAGCCTAGACAGGCTAGGGCAAGAGACCCAGTACTTC CASSLDRLGQETQYF
TRBJ2-1 TRBV12-3/TRBV12-4 once NA TGTGCCAGCAGCCCCGGCCCTGAGCAGTTCTTC CASSPGPEQFF
TRBJ1-2 TRBV28 NA NA TGTGCCAGCAGTTTATCGGTACTCTCCTCTATGAAGTATGGCTACACCTTC CASSLSVLSSMKYGYTF
TRBJ2-3 TRBV6-5 NA NA TGTGCCAGCACTATAAGGGGAGCGGATACGCAGTATTTT CASTIRGADTQYF
TRBJ2-2 TRBV3-1/TRBV3-2 NA TRBD2 TGTGCCAGCAGCCAAGGGACTAGCGGGAGCGCCGGGGAGCTGTTTTTT CASSQGTSGSAGELFF
TRBJ1-5 TRBV19 NA NA TGTGCCAGTAGTATGGTAGGGCAGGGCTGGAATCAGCCCCAGCATTTT CASSMVGQGWNQPQHF
TRBJ1-1 TRBV30 NA NA TGTGCCTGGAGTGTTTTGGGCAGGGGGAACACTGAAGCTTTCTTT CAWSVLGRGNTEAFF
TRBJ1-1 TRBV28 NA NA TGTGCCAGCAGTTACCGACAGGCCACCCCTGAAGCTTTCTTT CASSYRQATPEAFF
TRBJ2-7 TRBV2 NA NA TGTGCCAGCATGGGGCGGGTATTAAGCTCCTACGAGCAGTACTTC CASMGRVLSSYEQYF
TRBJ2-7 TRBV7-2 NA NA TGTGCCAGCAGCTCAAGGGGGGAGGTCTACGAGCAGTACTTC CASSSRGEVYEQYF
TRBJ1-2 TRBV10-3 NA NA TGTGCCATCAGCGAGACAGTCTATGGCTACACCTTC CAISETVYGYTF
TRBJ2-3 TRBV5-1 NA TRBD2 TGCGCCAGCAGCTCTGGACTAGCTAGCACAGATACGCAGTATTTT CASSSGLASTDTQYF
TRBJ2-1 TRBV5-6 NA NA TGTGCCAGCAGCCCCAACCCACAGGGCCGCAATGAGCAGTTCTTC CASSPNPQGRNEQFF
TRBJ2-3 TRBV19 few NA TGTGCCAGTAGTACGGGTGTTGGGGTCGGCGGCACAGATACGCAGTATTTT CASSTGVGVGGTDTQYF
TRBJ1-3 TRBV5-1 NA NA TGCGCCAGCGCGAGGCAAGACTCTGGAAACACCATATATTTT CASARQDSGNTIYF
TRBJ2-3 TRBV5-1 NA NA TGCGCCAGCAGCTTGGGGGGCCCAGATACGCAGTATTTT CASSLGGPDTQYF
TRBJ2-3 TRBV9 NA NA TGTGCCAGCAGCGTAGGTGGCGGAATGGCAGATACGCAGTATTTT CASSVGGGMADTQYF
TRBJ2-7 TRBV4-2 few TRBD2 TGTGCCAGCAGCCCGGCCCTGGGAGGGAACTCCTACGAGCAGTACTTC CASSPALGGNSYEQYF
TRBJ1-2 TRBV9 once NA TGTGCCAGCAGCGGCAACGCAAGGACTGGAATTAACTATGGCTACACCTTC CASSGNARTGINYGYTF
TRBJ2-1 TRBV5-6 NA NA TGTGCCAGCAGCTTGTGGGGATACAATGAGCAGTTCTTC CASSLWGYNEQFF
TRBJ2-1 TRBV9 NA TRBD1 TGTGCCAGCAGCGTAGGACTGGGACAGGGGGAGTCCTACAATGAGCAGTTCTTC CASSVGLGQGESYNEQFF
TRBJ1-5 TRBV29-1 NA NA TGCAGCGTTCATGAGTCGGGGCAGCCCCAGCATTTT CSVHESGQPQHF
TRBJ2-7 TRBV28 few NA TGTGCCAGCATGGGGGGAGCATCCTACGAGCAGTACTTC CASMGGASYEQYF
TRBJ1-1 TRBV7-9 NA NA TGTGCCACCCCCATTGGGGGAATAGACACTGAAGCTTTCTTT CATPIGGIDTEAFF
TRBJ1-2 TRBV7-8 NA NA TGTGCCAGCAGCCTAACCGAGAGGGGGGCTGATGGCTACACCTTC CASSLTERGADGYTF
TRBJ2-7 TRBV19 NA TRBD1 TGTGCCAGTAGTTACGGACAGGGGGCCGACGAGCAGTACTTC CASSYGQGADEQYF
TRBJ1-2 TRBV28 NA NA TGTGCCAGCAGTTTAGGAGGGGGATCTTATGGCTACACCTTC CASSLGGGSYGYTF
TRBJ2-7 TRBV28 NA NA TGTGCCAGCAGTTCTACGGGAGTATACGAGCAGTACTTC CASSSTGVYEQYF
TRBJ1-3 TRBV28 NA NA TGTGCCAGCAGTACGGGGAGCTACTCTGGAAACACCATATATTTT CASSTGSYSGNTIYF
TRBJ1-6 TRBV4-1 NA NA TGCGCCAGCAGCCCCGCGGCGCACAATAATTCACCCCTCCACTTT CASSPAAHNNSPLHF
TRBJ2-1 TRBV10-1 NA NA TGCGCCAGCAGTGAGAACAGGGCGAGGAATGAGCAGTTCTTC CASSENRARNEQFF
TRBJ2-3 TRBV6-5 NA TRBD2 TGTGCCAGCCGAGGTAGCGGGAGCCCCTCGAATACGCAGTATTTT CASRGSGSPSNTQYF
TRBJ1-6 TRBV5-1 few NA TGCGCCAGCAGCTCTCCCCTAGGAGAGGGCGGTTCACCCCTCCACTTT CASSSPLGEGGSPLHF
TRBJ1-6 TRBV7-2 NA NA TGTGCCAGCAGTTCCGGGGGTTCACCCCTCCACTTT CASSSGGSPLHF
TRBJ1-2 TRBV29-1 NA NA TGCAGCGTAGGGGCAGCTTTTAACTATGGCTACACCTTC CSVGAAFNYGYTF